One and the same sample provided the 14 T cell receptor beta chains below, sequenced in a study of regulatory T cells in long-lasting Graves disease. Documented time point: newly diagnosed GD, antithyroid drugs for less than 3 months. Isolated PBMC RNA provided the starting material for the TCR library. Arm-PCR with iRepertoire HTBI primers amplified the CDR3 regions for these TCR beta libraries. One entry per CDR3 protein results from TCRdb running MiXCR on the multiplex PCR reads. The data hold 250,000 to 300,000 distinct CDR3 sequences, with approximately 18% observed a single time. The sample was also reused in another study, on T cells in Graves' hyperthyroidism and ophthalmopathy.

Specimen: peripheral blood mononuclear cells (PBMCs), collected at new diagnosis, from a patient treated with antithyroid drugs. Source of these receptors: a young woman with Graves disease.

This clonotype was seen ten or more times. The gene calls are TRBV2 and TRBJ2-3, with 8 bases aligning to TRBD2. Germline V gene lookup returns CDR1 SNHLY and CDR2 FYNNEI. V lost 2 bases and J lost 4; bases outside the gene matches: 5. This CDR3 comprises 15 residues. In nucleotides, the CDR3 is TGTGCCAGCAGTGAACCTAGCGGGTGGGCAGATACGCAGTATTTT. Residues: CASSEPSGWADTQYF.

V is TRBV11-1 and J is TRBJ1-1; D might be TRBD1 (5 bases). Between the trimmed V and J ends, which lost 4 bases and 4 bases, there was a span of 13 bases. CDR3 length equals 14 residues. Germline V gene lookup returns CDR1 SGHAT and CDR2 FQDESV (reference sequence). The CDR3 DNA reads TGTGCCAGCAGCTCGGGACTCACGGGCACTGAAGCTTTCTTT. As protein: CASSSGLTGTEAFF.

This clonotype was detected many times. At one end, the junction sequence differs from germline, possibly due to a read error. The chain is built from TRBV4-1 and TRBJ1-5, with D unclear. The CDR3 has 15 residues. The germline gives CDR1 MGHRA, CDR2 YSYEKL. CDR3 protein: CASSQDVRVYQPQHF. Here the CDR3 DNA reads TGTGCCAGCAGCCAAGACGTCCGGGTATACCAGCCCCAGCATTTT.

This clonotype has at least ten counts. The rearrangement uses TRBV7-9 and TRBJ2-3; TRBD2 aligns across 7 bases. V gave up 2 bases and J gave up 3 bases; unmatched junction bases: 11. The CDR3 is 17 residues long. Per the germline V gene, CDR1 is SEHNR and CDR2 is FQNEAQ (reference sequence). CDR3 DNA sequence: TGTGCCAGCAGCTTATCTTCGGCGGGGGTGAGGACAGATACGCAGTATTTT. Translating it yields CASSLSSAGVRTDTQYF.

The CDR3 reads CASAALPLDEAFF. For the CDR3, the DNA is TGTGCCAGCGCCGCTCTACCCCTTGATGAAGCTTTCTTT. The rearrangement joins TRBV5-4 to TRBJ1-1, with D unclear. Germline CDR1 SGHNT, CDR2 YYREEE (reference sequence). The CDR3 is 13 amino acids. V dropped 7 bases and J dropped 7 bases, with 17 bases sitting between them. The entire variable domain, with the rest obtained from reference TRBV5-4 and TRBJ1-1, is as follows: ETGVTQSPTHLIKTRGQQVTLRCSSQSGHNTVSWYQQALGQGPQFIFQYYREEENGRGNFPPRFSGLQFPNYSSELNVNALELDDSALYLCASAALPLDEAFFGQGTRLTVV.

This clonotype was seen at least ten times. This chain links TRBV2 with TRBJ1-5, with 7 bases lining up with TRBD1. The V and J ends lost 7 bases and 5 bases, in that order; junction bases with no gene match: 11. This CDR3 comprises 15 residues. Per the germline V gene, CDR1 is SNHLY and CDR2 is FYNNEI. In nucleotides, the CDR3 is TGTGCCAGCATGATGGACAGGCAAAGGGATCAGCCCCAGCATTTT. It translates to CASMMDRQRDQPQHF.

This clonotype was seen ten or more times. In nucleotides, the CDR3 is TGTGCCAGCTCACCACCGGGAGGTAGCGGGCGTGACAATGAGCAGTTCTTC. Its protein is CASSPPGGSGRDNEQFF. V usage is TRBV18 and J usage is TRBJ2-1; 7 bases are a match to TRBD2. V was clipped by 0 bases and J by 5 bases; unmatched bases: 10. Germline assignment: CDR1 KGHSH and CDR2 LQKENI. CDR3 size: 17 residues.

For this clonotype: This sequence is one base from a far larger clone and is likely a read error. This CDR3 is missing its conserved last phenylalanine or tryptophan, likely due to a read error. CDR3: CASSWDFGLNTEAFL. In DNA, the CDR3 is TGTGCCAGCAGCTGGGACTTCGGTTTGAACACTGAAGCTTTCCTT. The V gene is TRBV5-1, the J gene TRBJ1-1; a weak D match, TRBD1 (5 bases). The CDR3 runs to 15 residues. Germline assignment: CDR1 SGHRS and CDR2 YFSETQ.

This clonotype came up many times. This chain joins TRBV3-1 and TRBJ2-7; D call uncertain. Germline V gene sequence: CDR1 LGHDT, CDR2 YNNKEL (reference sequence). The germline V and J ends were trimmed by 3 bases and 2 bases, with 11 bases remaining between them. The CDR3 has 14 residues. The CDR3: CASSQRLGTYEQYF. As DNA, the CDR3 is TGTGCCAGCAGCCAGCGGTTGGGAACCTACGAGCAGTACTTC.

This clonotype was counted ten times or more. The rearrangement links TRBV20-1 to TRBJ2-2; 8 bases agree with TRBD1. Germline values: CDR1 DFQATT, CDR2 SNEGSKA (reference sequence). J gave up 7 bases and V 4 bases, and 14 bases lay outside the gene matches. CDR3 size: 16 residues. The CDR3 region has the DNA TGCAGTGCTATGAGCGCAGGGGGCTGGAAGCTCGGGGAGCTGTTTTTT. Translation: CSAMSAGGWKLGELFF.

This clonotype was seen ten or more times. J is TRBJ1-6 and V is TRBV7-3, with 8 bases fitting TRBD1. The CDR3 totals 16 residues. Trimming removed 4 bases from V and 8 bases from J; junction bases left unmatched: 10. CDR1 is SGHTA and CDR2 is FQGTGA in the germline V gene. In nucleotides, the CDR3 is TGTGCCAGCAGCTCCCTTGGAGCAGGGGGCGATTCACCCCTCCACTTT. The encoded protein is CASSSLGAGGDSPLHF.

This clonotype was seen a handful of times. Since a much larger clone is just one base distant, this may be a read error. V gene TRBV6-1 combines with J gene TRBJ2-1; 11 bases line up with TRBD1. This CDR3 is 15 amino acids long. Germline V lookup: CDR1 MNHNS, CDR2 SASEGT. Trimming cost V 5 bases and J 7 bases; bases outside gene matches: 7. Here the CDR3 DNA reads TGTGCCAGCAGTCAAGGACAGGGGGCGAGGAATGAGCAGTTCTTC. Protein: CASSQGQGARNEQFF.

This clonotype appeared many times. This chain joins TRBV4-2 and TRBJ2-2; 8 bases agree with TRBD2. The CDR3 totals 16 residues. Germline V lookup: CDR1 LGHNA, CDR2 YNFKEQ. With V trimmed by 0 bases and J by 7 bases, 7 bases remained unmatched. The DNA of the CDR3 is TGTGCCAGCAGCCAAGAATGGCGGGGGGACGGCGGGGAGCTGTTTTTT. Translation gives CASSQEWRGDGGELFF.

This clonotype showed up many times. The chain combines TRBV18 with TRBJ1-3; no clear D gene. This CDR3 is 15 amino acids long. Germline V gene lookup returns CDR1 KGHSH and CDR2 LQKENI. Trimming took 3 bases from V and 0 from J, leaving 9 bases between them. The CDR3 nucleotides are TGTGCCAGCTCACCCCTGGAAAACTCTGGAAACACCATATATTTT. Translating it yields CASSPLENSGNTIYF.